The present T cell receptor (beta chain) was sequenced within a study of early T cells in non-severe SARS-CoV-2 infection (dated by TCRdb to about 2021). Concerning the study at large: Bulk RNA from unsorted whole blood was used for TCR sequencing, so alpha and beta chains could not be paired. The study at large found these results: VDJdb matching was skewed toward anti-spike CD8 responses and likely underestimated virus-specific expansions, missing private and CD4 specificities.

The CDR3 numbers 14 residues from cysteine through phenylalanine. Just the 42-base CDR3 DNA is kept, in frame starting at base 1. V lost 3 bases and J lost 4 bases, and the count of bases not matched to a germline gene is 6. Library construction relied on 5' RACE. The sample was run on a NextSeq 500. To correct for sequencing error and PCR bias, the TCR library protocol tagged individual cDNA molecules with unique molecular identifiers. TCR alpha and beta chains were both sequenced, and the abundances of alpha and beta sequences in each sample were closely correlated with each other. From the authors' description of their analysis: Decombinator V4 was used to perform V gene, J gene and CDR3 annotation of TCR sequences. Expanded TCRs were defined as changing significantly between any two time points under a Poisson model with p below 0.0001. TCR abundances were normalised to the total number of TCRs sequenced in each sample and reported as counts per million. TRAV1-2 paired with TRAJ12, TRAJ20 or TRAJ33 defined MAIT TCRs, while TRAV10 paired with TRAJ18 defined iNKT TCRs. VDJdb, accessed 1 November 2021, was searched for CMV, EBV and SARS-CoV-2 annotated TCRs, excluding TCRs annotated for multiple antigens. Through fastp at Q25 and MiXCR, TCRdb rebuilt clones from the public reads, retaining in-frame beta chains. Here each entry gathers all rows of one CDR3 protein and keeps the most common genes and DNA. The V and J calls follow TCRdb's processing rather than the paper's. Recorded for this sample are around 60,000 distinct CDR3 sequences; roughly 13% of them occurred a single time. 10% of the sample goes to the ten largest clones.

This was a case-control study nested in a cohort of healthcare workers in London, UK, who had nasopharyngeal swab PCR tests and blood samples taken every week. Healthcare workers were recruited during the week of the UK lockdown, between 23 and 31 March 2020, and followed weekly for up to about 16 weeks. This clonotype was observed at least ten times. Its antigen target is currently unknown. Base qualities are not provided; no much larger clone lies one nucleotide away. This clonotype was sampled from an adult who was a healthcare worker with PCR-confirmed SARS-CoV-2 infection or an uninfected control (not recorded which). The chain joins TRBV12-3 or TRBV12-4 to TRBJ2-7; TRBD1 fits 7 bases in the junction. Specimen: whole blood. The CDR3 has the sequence CASSLHRGKYEQYF. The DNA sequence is TGTGCCAGCAGTTTGCACAGGGGAAAGTACGAGCAGTACTTC.